The T cell receptor (beta chain) under discussion was sequenced for a study of response to subunit inactivated influenza vaccine. Study outcomes and limitations: Only a handful of new T cells, the authors suggested, are recruited with each seasonal influenza vaccination.

A remark on this clonotype: The antigen remains undetermined.

TCRdb independently ran MiXCR on the RT-PCR reads; one entry per CDR3 protein. The table records hundreds of thousands of distinct CDR3 sequences, approximately 17% of them present only once. V lost 6 bases and J 10 bases, leaving 13 bases between the germline ends. The CDR3 spans 12 residues. The germline CDR1 and CDR2 sequences are DFQATT and SNEGSKA (reference sequence). V is TRBV20-1 and J is TRBJ1-6; no definite D call. Sequenced material: PBMCs from blood, taken roughly 5 days after vaccination. The TCR sequence derives from a man aged 50-59 years who received an inactivated influenza vaccine. As DNA, the CDR3 is TGCAGTGCAGGTGACATGCAGTCACCCCTCCACTTT. Encoded protein: CSAGDMQSPLHF.